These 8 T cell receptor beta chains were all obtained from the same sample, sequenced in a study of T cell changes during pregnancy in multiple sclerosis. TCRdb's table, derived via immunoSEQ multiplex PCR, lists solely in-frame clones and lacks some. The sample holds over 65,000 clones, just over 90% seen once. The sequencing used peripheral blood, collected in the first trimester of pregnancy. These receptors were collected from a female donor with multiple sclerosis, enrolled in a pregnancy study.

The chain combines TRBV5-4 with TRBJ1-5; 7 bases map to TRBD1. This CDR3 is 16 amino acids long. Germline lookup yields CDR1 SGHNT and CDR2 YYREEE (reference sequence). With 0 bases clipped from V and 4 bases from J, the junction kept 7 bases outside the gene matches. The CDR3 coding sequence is TGTGCCAGCAGCTTGGGGGGACAGACAGATAATCAGCCCCAGCATTTT. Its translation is CASSLGGQTDNQPQHF.

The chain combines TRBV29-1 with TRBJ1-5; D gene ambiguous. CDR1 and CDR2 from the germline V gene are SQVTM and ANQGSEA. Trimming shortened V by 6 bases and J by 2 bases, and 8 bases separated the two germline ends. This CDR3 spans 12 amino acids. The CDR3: CSVQLGNQPQHF. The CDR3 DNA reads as TGCAGCGTCCAACTCGGCAATCAGCCCCAGCATTTT.

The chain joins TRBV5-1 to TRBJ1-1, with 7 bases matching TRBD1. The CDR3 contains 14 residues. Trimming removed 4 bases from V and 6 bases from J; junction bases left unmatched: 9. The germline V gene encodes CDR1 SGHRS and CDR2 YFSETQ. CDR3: CASSPNTGAAEAFF. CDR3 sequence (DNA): TGCGCCAGCAGCCCCAATACAGGGGCCGCTGAAGCTTTCTTT.

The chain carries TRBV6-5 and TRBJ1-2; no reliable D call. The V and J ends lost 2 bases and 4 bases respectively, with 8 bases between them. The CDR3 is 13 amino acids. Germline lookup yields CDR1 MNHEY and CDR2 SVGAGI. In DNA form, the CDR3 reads TGTGCCAGCAGTTACGCACAGAGCTATGGCTACACCTTC. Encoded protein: CASSYAQSYGYTF.

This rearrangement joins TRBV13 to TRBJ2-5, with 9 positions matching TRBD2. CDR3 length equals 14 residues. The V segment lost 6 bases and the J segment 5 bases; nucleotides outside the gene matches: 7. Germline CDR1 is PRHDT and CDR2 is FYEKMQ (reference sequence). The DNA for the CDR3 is TGTGCCAGCAGATTCGGGACTAGCTGGGAGACCCAGTACTTC. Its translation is CASRFGTSWETQYF.

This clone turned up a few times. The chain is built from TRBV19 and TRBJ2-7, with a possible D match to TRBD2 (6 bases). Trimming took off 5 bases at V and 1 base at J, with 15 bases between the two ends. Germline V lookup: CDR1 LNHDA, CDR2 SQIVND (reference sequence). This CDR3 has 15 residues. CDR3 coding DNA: TGTGCCAGTAGTCTCTACGGGAGTAGGTCCTACGAGCAGTACTTC. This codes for CASSLYGSRSYEQYF.

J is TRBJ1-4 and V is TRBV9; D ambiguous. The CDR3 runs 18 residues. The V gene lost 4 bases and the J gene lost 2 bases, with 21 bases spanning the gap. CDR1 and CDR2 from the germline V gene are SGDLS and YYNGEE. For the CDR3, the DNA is TGTGCCAGCAGCCCAAGGGAGGTAGGCACTGGGACTAATGAAAAACTGTTTTTT. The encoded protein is CASSPREVGTGTNEKLFF.

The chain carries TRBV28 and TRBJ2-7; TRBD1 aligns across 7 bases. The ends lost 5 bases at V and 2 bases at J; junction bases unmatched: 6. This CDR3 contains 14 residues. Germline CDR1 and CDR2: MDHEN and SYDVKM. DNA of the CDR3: TGTGCCAGCAGTACGACAGGGAAGACCTACGAGCAGTACTTC. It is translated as CASSTTGKTYEQYF.